This T cell receptor (beta chain) emerged from a study of identical twins. Study-level results: The study based its conclusions on cross-sectional statistical analysis and did not follow the same donors. Models underestimated out-of-frame TCR alpha sharing in monozygotic twins.

This clonotype was seen a handful of times. Its specificity is unknown. TCRdb re-analysed the 5' RACE reads in MiXCR, keeping a single row per CDR3 protein. The profile shows about 460,000 distinct CDR3 sequences, approximately 15% of them singletons. The V and J ends lost 5 bases and 9 bases, in that order; junction bases with no gene match: 7. CDR1 and CDR2 (germline): SGHTA, FQGTGA. The CDR3 loop spans 13 amino acids. This sample also appeared in a second study, on yellow fever vaccine responses in identical twins.

The J gene is TRBJ2-3, the V gene TRBV7-3, with 8 bases fitting TRBD1. This clonotype originated in a woman aged 18-35 years in good health. Source material: CD4+ T cells sorted from blood. The CDR3 DNA reads as TGTGCCAGCAGCCCCAACACAGGGGGGACGCAGTATTTT. This encodes CASSPNTGGTQYF.